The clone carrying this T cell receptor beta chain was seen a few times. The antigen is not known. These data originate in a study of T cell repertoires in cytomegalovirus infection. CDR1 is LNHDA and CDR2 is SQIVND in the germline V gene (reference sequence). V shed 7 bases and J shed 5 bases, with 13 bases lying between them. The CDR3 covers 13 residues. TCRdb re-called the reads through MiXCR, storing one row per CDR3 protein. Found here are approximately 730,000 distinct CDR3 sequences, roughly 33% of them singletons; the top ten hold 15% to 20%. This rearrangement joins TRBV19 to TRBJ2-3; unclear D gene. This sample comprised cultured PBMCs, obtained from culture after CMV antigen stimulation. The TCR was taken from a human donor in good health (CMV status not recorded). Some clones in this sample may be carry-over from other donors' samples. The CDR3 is CASTSWAVDTQYF. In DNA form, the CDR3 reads TGTGCCAGTACCTCCTGGGCGGTAGATACGCAGTATTTT.